These 17 T cell receptor beta chains share one sample of origin, sequenced in a study of T cell repertoires in cytomegalovirus infection. TCRdb re-derived calls from the reads in MiXCR, one entry per CDR3 protein. The sample has roughly 170,000 distinct CDR3 sequences, roughly 22% seen once. Their antigens remain unidentified. Here the sequenced sample was CD8+ T cells from cultured PBMCs, taken from culture after CMV antigen stimulation. The receptor source for this set is a human donor in good health (CMV status not recorded). Some clones in this sample may be carry-over from other donors' samples.

The J gene is TRBJ2-1, the V gene TRBV10-1; TRBD1 aligns across 8 bases. Trimming cost V 4 bases and J 9 bases; bases outside gene matches: 2. CDR3 length: 12 amino acids. CDR1 and CDR2 from the germline V gene are WNHNN and SYGVQD (reference sequence). CDR3 residues: CASSGDRREQFF. The CDR3, as DNA: TGCGCCAGCAGTGGGGACAGGCGTGAGCAGTTCTTC.

This clonotype appeared a few times. This chain links TRBV20-1 with TRBJ1-2; no firm D call. This CDR3 is 11 amino acids long. CDR1 and CDR2 from the germline V gene are DFQATT and SNEGSKA (reference sequence). Trimming removed 6 bases at V and 4 bases at J, with 9 bases between. The DNA for the CDR3 is TGCAGTGCAACAGAGGTCTATGGCTACACCTTC. Amino acids: CSATEVYGYTF.

This clonotype has at least ten counts. For the CDR3, the DNA is TGTGCCAGCAGCTTAACACTGGGACTAGCGGGGGCATACAATGAGCAGTTCTTC. Amino acids: CASSLTLGLAGAYNEQFF. V gene TRBV7-3 combines with J gene TRBJ2-1, with 14 bases identical to TRBD2. This CDR3 spans 18 amino acids. V lost 0 bases and J lost 4; bases outside the gene matches: 5. Per the germline V gene, CDR1 is SGHTA and CDR2 is FQGTGA.

J is TRBJ1-5 and V is TRBV7-6; tentatively, D is TRBD1 (6 bases). The CDR3 contains 14 residues. The V gene's germline CDR1 is SGHVS and CDR2 FNYEAQ. Trimming took off 5 bases at V and 5 bases at J, with 13 bases between the two ends. The CDR3 loop reads CASSPGHRYQPQHF. The CDR3 DNA reads as TGTGCCAGCAGCCCGGGACACCGATATCAGCCCCAGCATTTT.

In this sample, this clonotype turned up a few times. The CDR3 nucleotides read TGTGCCAGCAGTGCTCCCCAAGGTATAACGGACACCGGGGAGCTGTTTTTT. This sequence encodes CASSAPQGITDTGELFF. The V gene is TRBV6-1, the J gene TRBJ2-2; D uncertain. Germline CDR1 and CDR2: MNHNS and SASEGT. The CDR3 runs to 17 residues. Deletions cut 4 bases from V and 3 bases from J, with 18 bases between.

V is TRBV7-6 and J is TRBJ1-1, with D hard to call. This CDR3 spans 17 amino acids. V was shortened by 5 bases and J by 4 bases, with 23 bases between the two germline ends. CDR1 is SGHVS, CDR2 FNYEAQ, per germline. The CDR3 DNA follows: TGTGCCAGCAGCGTAGACGAGGCAGGTCGGGGTAGCACTGAAGCTTTCTTT. Translating gives CASSVDEAGRGSTEAFF.

J is TRBJ2-1 and V is TRBV20-1; unclear D gene. This CDR3 has 14 residues. Deletions cut 0 bases from V and 8 bases from J, with 14 bases between. Germline loops: CDR1 DFQATT, CDR2 SNEGSKA (reference sequence). DNA for the CDR3: TGCAGTGCTAGAGAGGGTCGTCTCTGGGATGAGCAGTTCTTC. Translating it yields CSAREGRLWDEQFF.

This chain uses TRBV7-4 with TRBJ2-1, with 9 bases identical to TRBD1. Germline CDR1 is SGHVT and CDR2 is SQSDAQ. V gave up 5 bases and J gave up 7 bases; unmatched junction bases: 12. CDR3 length equals 16 residues. CDR3 bases: TGTGCCAGCAGCCCGAACCCTCCGACAGGGGGGAATGAGCAGTTCTTC. Its translation is CASSPNPPTGGNEQFF.

This chain links TRBV7-2 with TRBJ2-7, with 8 bases matching TRBD1. V gave up 0 bases and J gave up 3 bases; unmatched junction bases: 10. Germline-derived CDR1 and CDR2 are SGHTA and FQGNSA. CDR3 length: 17 amino acids. CDR3 region: CASSLAHRQGPYYEQYF. CDR3 nucleotide sequence: TGTGCCAGCAGCTTAGCCCACAGACAGGGGCCTTACTACGAGCAGTACTTC.

The chain couples TRBV7-8 to TRBJ1-5; 7 bases fit TRBD1. The CDR3 is 15 amino acids. V gave up 4 bases and J gave up 5 bases; unmatched junction bases: 8. Germline V gives CDR1 SGHVS, CDR2 FQNEAQ. CDR3 in amino acids: CASSSGGTGDQPQHF. The DNA of the CDR3 is TGTGCCAGCAGCTCGGGGGGTACAGGGGATCAGCCCCAGCATTTT. The variable domain in full, completed from reference TRBV7-8 and TRBJ1-5, reads GAGVSQSPRYKVAKRGQDVALRCDPISGHVSLFWYQQALGQGPEFLTYFQNEAQLDKSGLPSDRFFAERPEGSVSTLKIQRTQQEDSAVYLCASSSGGTGDQPQHFGDGTRLSIL.

There are a few counts of this clonotype. V gene TRBV7-2 combines with J gene TRBJ2-3; TRBD1 aligns across 10 bases. Germline assignment: CDR1 SGHTA and CDR2 FQGNSA. This CDR3 region has 16 residues. The V segment lost 5 bases and the J segment 4 bases; nucleotides outside the gene matches: 9. The CDR3 nucleotides read TGTGCCAGCAGCCCCCCGGGACAGGGGTTTTCAGATACGCAGTATTTT. Translation gives CASSPPGQGFSDTQYF. The variable domain in full, with the rest retrieved from reference TRBV7-2 and TRBJ2-3, is GAGVSQSPSNKVTEKGKDVELRCDPISGHTALYWYRQSLGQGLEFLIYFQGNSAPDKSGLPSDRFSAERTGGSVSTLTIQRTQQEDSAVYLCASSPPGQGFSDTQYFGPGTRLTVL.

A few counts support this clonotype. J is TRBJ1-1 and V is TRBV7-9; D gene unclear. The CDR3 is made up of 14 amino acids. Trimming took 3 bases from V and 1 from J, leaving 9 bases between them. Germline lookup yields CDR1 SEHNR and CDR2 FQNEAQ (reference sequence). The CDR3 spells CASSFTEKNTEAFF. The CDR3 DNA sequence: TGTGCCAGCAGCTTTACAGAGAAGAACACTGAAGCTTTCTTT.

This clonotype was counted only a few times. V usage is TRBV7-2 and J usage is TRBJ2-5; a weak D match, TRBD2 (6 bases). V was trimmed by 8 bases and J by 2 bases, leaving 12 bases between them. This CDR3 has 13 amino acids. Germline assignment: CDR1 SGHTA and CDR2 FQGNSA. CDR3 region: CASGRDLQETQYF. CDR3 coding DNA: TGTGCCAGCGGCCGGGACTTACAAGAGACCCAGTACTTC.

This clonotype has more than one count but fewer than ten. V and J are TRBV20-1 and TRBJ1-2, with TRBD1 as a possible D gene (5 bases). Between the trimmed V and J ends, which lost 1 base and 7 bases, there was a span of 25 bases. The V gene's germline CDR1 is DFQATT and CDR2 SNEGSKA (reference sequence). The CDR3 totals 17 residues. The CDR3 DNA reads as TGCAGTGCTAGAGCGGGGGTAATCGGTGGGAGTAGTAGTGGCTACACCTTC. Encoded protein: CSARAGVIGGSSSGYTF.

This clonotype was seen repeatedly, ten times or more. V and J are TRBV6-2 or TRBV6-3 and TRBJ2-7, with D uncertain. CDR1 and CDR2 from the germline V gene are MNHEY and SVGEGT. The CDR3 runs 12 residues. V was cut by 6 bases and J by 6 bases, with 12 bases left in between. In DNA form, the CDR3 reads TGTGCCAGCAGAACCCTGGCCCTCGAGCAGTACTTC. It is translated as CASRTLALEQYF.

The gene calls are TRBV6-8 and TRBJ1-2, with D possibly TRBD1 on 5 matching bases. V was pared by 5 bases and J by 3 bases, with 13 bases between. Germline lookup yields CDR1 MNHGY and CDR2 SAAAGT. This CDR3 contains 14 residues. CDR3 sequence reads: CASSTGAIHYGYTF. The CDR3 region has the DNA TGTGCCAGCAGTACCGGGGCCATACACTATGGCTACACCTTC.

This clonotype was seen a few times. This rearrangement joins TRBV6-2 or TRBV6-3 to TRBJ1-1, with TRBD1 as a possible D gene (5 bases). V lost 4 bases to trimming and J lost 6 bases, with 12 bases between them. Germline assignment: CDR1 MNHEY and CDR2 SVGEGT. This CDR3 is 13 amino acids long. CDR3 sequence: CASSSGRGAEAFF. CDR3 coding DNA: TGTGCCAGCAGTTCAGGGCGTGGGGCTGAAGCTTTCTTT.